This record covers a single T cell receptor (beta chain). Its matching antigen is unknown. The CDR3 is 11 amino acids. Per germline, CDR1 SQVTM and CDR2 ANQGSEA. TCRdb re-analyzed the 5' RACE reads; it lists each CDR3 protein once, without DNA. Here the sample table reports 150,000 to 160,000 distinct CDR3 sequences. The data are from a study of T cells expressing NK-cell markers. Notes on the study in general: Clones of NKG2C+ T cells that had expanded were of unclear HCMV specificity. Top CD8+ clonotypes included the dominant CD3+CD56+NKG2C+ clonotypes in a handful of donors.

Sequenced: blood T cells: a sorted CD56 or NKG2C T cell subset, CD4+ or CD8+ T cells, or bulk PBMC T cells (not recorded which). This chain joins TRBV29-1 and TRBJ1-2; the TCRdb D gene call, TRBD1, has no DNA to confirm it. The source is a woman in her 50s in good health. Here the CDR3 reads CSVNPQGGDIF.